Below are 4 T cell receptor beta chains sequenced from a single sample in a study of T cell repertoires in cytomegalovirus infection. TCRdb reprocessed the reads with MiXCR, giving one entry per CDR3 protein. The data contain about 260,000 distinct CDR3 sequences, about 13% of them singletons. The sample taken for sequencing was PBMCs. These receptor sequences come from a human donor in good health (CMV status not recorded). Some clones in this sample may be carry-over from other donors' samples.

The table lists this clonotype with a few counts. This chain joins TRBV24-1 and TRBJ2-7, with TRBD2 matching 7 bases. J gave up 3 bases and V 3 bases, and 7 bases lay outside the gene matches. From germline, CDR1 is KGHDR and CDR2 SFDVKD. The CDR3 is 15 residues long. CDR3 DNA sequence: TGTGCCACCAGTGATCAGAGAGCGGGGATCTACGAGCAGTACTTC. The encoded protein is CATSDQRAGIYEQYF.

This clonotype was detected a few times. This rearrangement joins TRBV20-1 to TRBJ1-2; D is unresolved. Germline V lookup: CDR1 DFQATT, CDR2 SNEGSKA (reference sequence). This CDR3 comprises 14 residues. Trimming took off 1 base at V and 2 bases at J, with 11 bases between the two ends. The CDR3 region is CSARVLPSNYGYTF. The CDR3 region has the DNA TGCAGTGCTAGAGTCCTTCCCTCGAACTATGGCTACACCTTC.

In this sample, this clonotype turned up many times. The rearrangement links TRBV7-9 to TRBJ2-1; 7 bases map to TRBD2. The CDR3 is 15 amino acids. With V trimmed by 2 bases and J by 3 bases, 4 bases remained unmatched. Per germline, CDR1 SEHNR and CDR2 FQNEAQ (reference sequence). The CDR3 nucleotides read TGTGCCAGCAGCTTATCTCCTAGCGGCTACAATGAGCAGTTCTTC. Translating gives CASSLSPSGYNEQFF.

This clonotype was observed a handful of times. The chain combines TRBV7-3 with TRBJ2-4, with 7 nucleotides matching TRBD2. J gave up 4 bases and V 0 bases, and 3 bases lay outside the gene matches. Germline lookup yields CDR1 SGHTA and CDR2 FQGTGA. The CDR3 consists of 15 residues. The CDR3 nucleotides read TGTGCCAGCAGCTTAACGGTGGGAGGGAAAAACATTCAGTACTTC. Residues: CASSLTVGGKNIQYF.